This entry is about one T cell receptor (beta chain). The record originates from a study of T cell changes during pregnancy in multiple sclerosis. The CDR3 contains 16 residues. In germline, CDR1 is SGHDN, CDR2 FVKESK. V lost 4 bases to trimming and J lost 1 base; unmatched junction nucleotides: 7. Assay used: immunoSEQ multiplex PCR; TCRdb lists only in-frame clones, some missing. The sample shows some 56,000 clones, more than 85% of them seen only once. This receptor was identified in a female donor in good health, enrolled as a control in a pregnancy study. The sequencing here drew on peripheral blood, taken in the third trimester of pregnancy. V is TRBV14 and J is TRBJ2-3, with 8 bases fitting TRBD2. The CDR3, as DNA: TGTGCCAGCAGCCCACCGGGACTAGGGGGCACAGATACGCAGTATTTT. It translates to CASSPPGLGGTDTQYF.